This paragraph reports one TCR beta chain. Antigen specificity is unknown. The data derive from a study of T-cell reconstitution after alpha-beta-depleted transplantation in children. Molecular barcoding with unique molecular identifiers was used for the TCRbeta library. TCRdb re-analysed the PCR reads in MiXCR, keeping a single row per CDR3 protein. The repertoire holds about a million distinct CDR3 sequences, with 25% to 35% as singletons. V lost 6 bases and J lost 3, with 15 bases in between. This CDR3 region has 15 residues. The germline V gene encodes CDR1 KGHSH and CDR2 LQKENI. Notes on the study in general: From newly produced T cells came most of the T-cell counts and diversity one year after transplant.

The sequencing used PBMCs, mostly from graft donor cells, collected 360 days after TCRalphabeta/CD19-depleted stem cell transplant. The clonotype originates from a boy younger than two who had a stem cell transplant for SCID, so the T cells may come from the graft donor. The chain combines TRBV18 with TRBJ1-5, with D unclear. The CDR3 sequence is CASSKGGYFNQPQHF. In DNA, the CDR3 is TGTGCCAGCTCCAAGGGAGGGTACTTCAATCAGCCCCAGCATTTT.